This T cell receptor beta chain was sequenced in a study of blood T cell repertoires in COVID-19. Study-wide background: Whether acute or convalescent, the COVID-19 samples came from the United States, Italy and Spain.

This CDR3 is 16 amino acids long. The germline gives CDR1 SGHAT, CDR2 FQNNGV. V shed 7 bases and J 6 bases; nucleotides not matched to a gene: 15. Adults between roughly 18 and 90 years of age took part from under 25 US areas. Donors were grouped by their self-reported clinical history. As handled by the study authors: Using reference gene primer amplification, nucleated cell counts were estimated. Generated by immunoSEQ multiplex PCR, the TCRdb table keeps only in-frame clones and is missing some. That table supplies the V and J calls and clone size; D and trimming were determined from the DNA. The sample contains just over 300,000 clones, approximately 90% of which appear only once.

Material: PBMCs or T cells enriched from blood (not recorded which). The chain uses TRBV11-2 and TRBJ2-3; 8 bases line up with TRBD2. This TCR was sampled from a woman in her 40s who had recovered from COVID-19. CDR3 protein: CASNRGRGGLKDTQYF. As DNA, the CDR3 is TGTGCCAGCAATAGAGGACGGGGGGGCCTAAAGGATACGCAGTATTTT.